The 22 T cell receptor beta chains presented below share a single source sample, sequenced in a study of cytomegalovirus exposure and HLA in healthy donors. The PCR contained 60 Vbeta and 13 Jbeta primers. The data were produced by immunoSEQ multiplex PCR, yet TCRdb's version contains in-frame clones alone and is incomplete. The data show some 120,000 clones, with under 85% seen just once and about 10% held by the top ten. The specimen was PBMCs. The receptors were gathered from a middle-aged man in good health and CMV-seropositive.

The chain uses TRBV5-3 and TRBJ1-5; 9 bases align to TRBD1. TRBV5-3 carries the ORF label, with uncertain function. CDR3 length: 15 residues. After removal of 4 bases from V and 5 bases from J, the junction contained 7 bases not matched to a gene. This CDR3 reads CARSTPTGGYQPQHF. Written as DNA, the CDR3 is TGTGCCAGAAGCACACCGACAGGGGGGTATCAGCCCCAGCATTTT.

The CDR3 DNA is TGTGCCAGCAGCAAAGGCGATTGGACACGAAACACTGAAGCTTTCTTT. It codes for CASSKGDWTRNTEAFF. The chain couples TRBV21-1 to TRBJ1-1; the table calls TRBD1, which could not be checked here. TRBV21-1 counts as a pseudogene. CDR3 length equals 16 residues.

This chain joins TRBV10-2 and TRBJ1-2, with a weak D call TRBD1 (6 bases). The germline gives CDR1 WSHSY, CDR2 SAAADI. The CDR3 is 15 residues long. V lost 6 bases and J 0 bases, leaving 14 bases between the germline ends. The CDR3 protein is CASRDTGPANYGYTF. In DNA form, the CDR3 reads TGCGCCAGCAGGGATACAGGGCCTGCTAACTATGGCTACACCTTC.

This rearrangement joins TRBV7-3 to TRBJ2-3; 8 nucleotides line up with TRBD1. The trim removed 4 bases at V and 2 bases at J, leaving 8 bases unmatched. Germline V lookup: CDR1 SGHTA, CDR2 FQGTGA. The CDR3 totals 16 residues. This CDR3 is CASSSGQGWLTDTQYF. CDR3 nucleotides: TGTGCCAGCAGCTCCGGACAGGGTTGGCTCACAGATACGCAGTATTTT.

The chain joins TRBV5-6 to TRBJ2-3; 8 bases are a match to TRBD1. V lost 4 bases, J lost 2 bases, and 9 bases stayed unmatched. CDR1 is SGHDT and CDR2 is YYEEEE in the germline V gene. CDR3 length: 16 amino acids. CDR3 residues: CASSEGTGSITDTQYF. Written as DNA, the CDR3 is TGTGCCAGCAGCGAAGGGACAGGATCTATCACAGATACGCAGTATTTT.

This clone was detected once. The rearrangement uses TRBV13 and TRBJ2-1; 8 nucleotides line up with TRBD1. CDR1 is PRHDT and CDR2 is FYEKMQ in the germline V gene (reference sequence). V shed 2 bases, J shed 10 bases, and the junction held 19 bases outside the gene matches. The CDR3 runs 18 residues. CDR3 residues: CASSLIPWRDRKLGEQFF. CDR3 sequence (DNA): TGTGCCAGCAGCTTAATCCCGTGGCGGGACAGGAAGCTCGGGGAGCAGTTCTTC.

The chain carries TRBV5-6 and TRBJ2-1, with a tentative D call TRBD1 (5 bases). Germline CDR1 and CDR2: SGHDT and YYEEEE. The CDR3 is 15 amino acids. V shed 0 bases and J shed 9 bases, with 16 bases lying between them. DNA of the CDR3: TGTGCCAGCAGCTTGGTGGCAGGGTGGGTGTCTGAGCAGTTCTTC. It translates to CASSLVAGWVSEQFF.

This clone was observed a single time. V gene TRBV11-2 combines with J gene TRBJ2-2; D gene ambiguous. Deletions cut 3 bases from V and 7 bases from J, with 6 bases between. The CDR3 extends over 12 amino acids. Germline V CDR1 and CDR2: SGHAT, FQNNGV. CDR3 region: CASSFLGGELFF. CDR3 coding DNA: TGTGCCAGCAGCTTCCTCGGCGGGGAGCTGTTTTTT.

The chain's CDR3 is CASSLDSQSGNTEAFF. The CDR3 DNA reads TGTGCCAGCAGTTTAGACAGTCAATCTGGGAACACTGAAGCTTTCTTT. J is TRBJ1-1 and V is TRBV7-3, with D perhaps matching TRBD1 (5 bases). This CDR3 is 16 amino acids long. Deletions cut 6 bases from V and 1 base from J, with 18 bases between. Germline V gene data show CDR1 as SGHTA and CDR2 as FQGTGA. The full variable domain, rest sourced from reference TRBV7-3 and TRBJ1-1, is GAGVSQTPSNKVTEKGKYVELRCDPISGHTALYWYRQSLGQGPEFLIYFQGTGAADDSGLPNDRFFAVRPEGSVSTLKIQRTERGDSAVYLCASSLDSQSGNTEAFFGQGTRLTVV.

This clone was seen a single time. The V call is TRBV10-3, the J call TRBJ1-5; D uncertain. Germline V lookup: CDR1 ENHRY, CDR2 SYGVKD. The CDR3 consists of 15 residues. Trimming removed 5 bases at V and 4 bases at J, with 15 bases between. CDR3 DNA: TGTGCCATCAGTATGACCGGACGGGAGAATCAGCCCCAGCATTTT. Translation gives CAISMTGRENQPQHF.

V usage is TRBV7-3 and J usage is TRBJ2-5, with D unclear. V was pared by 6 bases and J by 5 bases, with 19 bases between. CDR3 size: 15 residues. Germline V gene sequence: CDR1 SGHTA, CDR2 FQGTGA. The CDR3 nucleotides are TGTGCCAGCAGTACAACCGGGTCCCCGGCGGAGACCCAGTACTTC. Translation: CASSTTGSPAETQYF.

The rearrangement joins TRBV14 to TRBJ2-1, with D unresolved. Deletions cut 5 bases from V and 4 bases from J, with 3 bases between. CDR1 SGHDN and CDR2 FVKESK come from the germline V gene. The CDR3 is made up of 11 amino acids. The DNA of the CDR3 is TGTGCCAGCAGCTCTTACAATGAGCAGTTCTTC. This codes for CASSSYNEQFF.

In this sample, this clone turned up a few times. This chain links TRBV14 with TRBJ2-4; 7 bases agree with TRBD2. Germline V CDR1 and CDR2: SGHDN, FVKESK. CDR3 size: 22 residues. J lost 0 bases, V lost 3 bases, and 23 bases had no gene match. CDR3 nucleotide sequence: TGTGCCAGCAGCCACGGCCGGAGGGGAGGGGACCCACTTGGCATAGCCAAAAACATTCAGTACTTC. Its protein product is CASSHGRRGGDPLGIAKNIQYF.

This clone was picked up a small number of times. V and J are TRBV5-1 and TRBJ1-6, with TRBD1 as a possible D gene (5 bases). The CDR3 consists of 14 residues. V lost 0 bases to trimming and J lost 8 bases, with 9 bases between them. The germline V gene has CDR1 SGHRS and CDR2 YFSETQ. The CDR3 nucleotides are TGCGCCAGCAGCTTGGCCGGGGGGTATTCACCCCTCCACTTT. The encoded protein is CASSLAGGYSPLHF.

There are a few counts of this clone. The V and J genes are TRBV7-2 and TRBJ1-2, with 7 positions matching TRBD1. This CDR3 comprises 13 residues. The germline gives CDR1 SGHTA, CDR2 FQGNSA. V was pared by 5 bases and J by 8 bases, with 8 bases of the junction left unmatched. The DNA of the CDR3 is TGTGCCAGCAGCCCTACAGGGGAGGTGGGCTACACCTTC. As protein: CASSPTGEVGYTF. The whole variable domain, remainder taken from reference TRBV7-2 and TRBJ1-2, is GAGVSQSPSNKVTEKGKDVELRCDPISGHTALYWYRQSLGQGLEFLIYFQGNSAPDKSGLPSDRFSAERTGGSVSTLTIQRTQQEDSAVYLCASSPTGEVGYTFGSGTRLTVV.

The V and J genes are TRBV5-1 and TRBJ1-4; 7 bases are shared with TRBD1. The trim removed 4 bases at V and 3 bases at J, leaving 6 bases unmatched. Germline V gives CDR1 SGHRS, CDR2 YFSETQ. This CDR3 comprises 15 residues. The CDR3, as DNA: TGCGCCAGCAGCCAAACCGGGACAGCTAATGAAAAACTGTTTTTT. It codes for CASSQTGTANEKLFF.

In the case of this clone: Other nucleotide sequences from this sample produce the same CDR3. The V and J genes are TRBV30 and TRBJ1-5; D gene unclear. Germline CDR1 GTSNPN, CDR2 SVGIG (reference sequence). CDR3 length: 13 amino acids. V was trimmed by 0 bases and J by 3 bases, leaving 6 bases between them. CDR3 in amino acids: CAWSVGVNQPQHF. The CDR3 nucleotides are TGTGCCTGGAGTGTCGGGGTCAATCAGCCCCAGCATTTT. Using reference TRBV30 and TRBJ1-5 for the parts outside the CDR3, the full variable domain is SQTIHQWPATLVQPVGSPLSLECTVEGTSNPNLYWYRQAAGRGLQLLFYSVGIGQISSEVPQNLSASRPQDRQFILSSKKLLLSDSGFYLCAWSVGVNQPQHFGDGTRLSIL.

Remarks on this clone: Within the sample, other DNA sequences also encode this same CDR3. The chain joins TRBV18 to TRBJ2-7; a possible D gene is TRBD1 (6 bases). The CDR3 sequence is 13 residues long. Trimming removed 3 bases at V and 7 bases at J, with 13 bases between. Germline-derived CDR1 and CDR2 are KGHSH and LQKENI. This CDR3 is CASSPNTGREQYF. DNA for the CDR3: TGTGCCAGCTCACCGAACACAGGGAGAGAGCAGTACTTC.

CDR3 amino acids: CASRFDRGSGNTIYF. Here the CDR3 DNA reads TGTGCCAGCAGGTTCGACAGGGGCTCTGGAAACACCATATATTTT. The chain links TRBV6-5 to TRBJ1-3; 8 nucleotides align to TRBD1. CDR1 is MNHEY and CDR2 is SVGAGI in the germline V gene. This CDR3 comprises 15 residues. The V gene end was trimmed by 6 bases and the J gene end by 0 bases; junction bases not matched to a gene: 4.

This sequence joins TRBV7-3 and TRBJ2-7; TRBD1 might be the D (6 bases). Trimming removed 0 bases from V and 5 bases from J, with 14 bases in between. The CDR3 is made up of 15 amino acids. Germline CDR1 and CDR2: SGHTA and FQGTGA. CDR3 coding DNA: TGTGCCAGCAGCTTAACTGGGCAGGGGTTGAACGAGCAGTACTTC. Amino acids: CASSLTGQGLNEQYF.

In this sample, this clone turned up once. The chain employs TRBV7-8 and TRBJ1-1, with D hard to call. V dropped 3 bases and J dropped 0 bases, with 5 bases sitting between them. The CDR3 is made up of 13 amino acids. In germline, CDR1 is SGHVS, CDR2 FQNEAQ. DNA of the CDR3: TGTGCCAGCAGCTTCAGGTTGAACACTGAAGCTTTCTTT. Translated: CASSFRLNTEAFF.

This rearrangement joins TRBV19 to TRBJ2-4; 8 nucleotides match TRBD1. The CDR3 runs 14 residues. Germline lookup yields CDR1 LNHDA and CDR2 SQIVND (reference sequence). V dropped 4 bases and J dropped 10; count of bases not matched to a gene: 9. The CDR3 DNA is TGTGCCAGTAGTACTCGGACAGGGAGTACAATTCAGTACTTC. This gives the protein CASSTRTGSTIQYF.